This T cell receptor beta chain comes out of a study of Ad26.COV2.S vaccination and SARS-CoV-2 variants. Across the whole study: Ad26.COV2.S given intramuscularly, once or twice 56 days apart.

As concerns this clone: Antigen: not known.

TCRdb's copy holds only in-frame clones and misses some; the assay was immunoSEQ multiplex PCR. The sample yields approximately 340,000 clones, around 83% seen once. This CDR3 has 18 amino acids. Treatment of the sample: roughly 20 received Ad26.COV2.S at low or high dose, single or two shots; about 5 received placebo; per-sample allocation not given. Specimen acquisition occurred on day 63 following the initial vaccine or placebo injection. Cohort 1b enrolled adults aged 18-55 years in Boston. Study outcomes and limitations: Vaccine and placebo recipients had comparable breadth of non-spike TCRs. Substantial breadth in spike-specific CD8+ and CD4+ T cell responses was reportedly seen after vaccination.

The rearrangement joins TRBV21-1 to TRBJ2-7; the table gives TRBD2 as D, unverified against the DNA. TRBV21-1 is a recognized pseudogene. This sample comprised peripheral blood, obtained in a trial of Ad26.COV2.S vaccine versus placebo. This receptor was identified in a person aged 18-65 years who received the Ad26.COV2.S COVID-19 vaccine or a placebo. The CDR3 reads CASSKDKRTTRSLYEQYF. The CDR3 DNA follows: TGTGCCAGCAGCAAAGACAAAAGGACTACTAGATCTTTGTACGAGCAGTACTTC.